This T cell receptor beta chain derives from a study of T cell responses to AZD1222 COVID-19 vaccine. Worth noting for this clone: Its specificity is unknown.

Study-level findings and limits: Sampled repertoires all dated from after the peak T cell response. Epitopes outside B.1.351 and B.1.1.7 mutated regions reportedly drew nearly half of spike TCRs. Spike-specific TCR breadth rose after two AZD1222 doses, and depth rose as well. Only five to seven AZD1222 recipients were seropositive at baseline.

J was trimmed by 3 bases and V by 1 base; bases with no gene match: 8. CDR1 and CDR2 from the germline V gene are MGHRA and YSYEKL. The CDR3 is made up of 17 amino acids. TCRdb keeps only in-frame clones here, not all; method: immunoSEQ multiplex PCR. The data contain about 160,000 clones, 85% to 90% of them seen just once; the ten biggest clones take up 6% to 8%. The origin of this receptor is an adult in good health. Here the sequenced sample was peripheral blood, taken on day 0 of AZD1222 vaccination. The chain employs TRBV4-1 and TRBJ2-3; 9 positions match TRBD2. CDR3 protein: CASSQVIAGVQTDTQYF. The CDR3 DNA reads TGCGCCAGCAGCCAAGTGATAGCGGGGGTGCAAACAGATACGCAGTATTTT.